The 22 T cell receptor beta chains in this list originate from one sample, sequenced in a study of blood T cell repertoires in COVID-19. The assay was immunoSEQ multiplex PCR, and TCRdb's table has in-frame clones only and misses some. Here the sample spans fewer than 40,000 clones, around 90% being singletons. Input material: peripheral blood. These receptors were obtained from a man between 60 and 75 years old with active COVID-19.

The chain combines TRBV2 with TRBJ1-2; 8 bases line up with TRBD1. From germline, CDR1 is SNHLY and CDR2 FYNNEI. The V segment lost 5 bases and the J segment 3 bases; nucleotides outside the gene matches: 2. The CDR3 is 13 residues long. CDR3 region: CASSSGQDYGYTF. CDR3 sequence (DNA): TGTGCCAGCAGTTCGGGACAGGACTATGGCTACACCTTC.

The chain has TRBV5-8 and TRBJ2-3; TRBD1 is a possible D gene (6 bases). Germline CDR1 SGHTS, CDR2 YDEGEE. Trimming removed 4 bases at V and 1 base at J, with 13 bases between. The CDR3 spans 15 residues. The CDR3 spells CASSGRTVGTDTQYF. CDR3 DNA sequence: TGTGCCAGCAGCGGGCGGACAGTGGGCACAGATACGCAGTATTTT.

The chain uses TRBV5-6 and TRBJ2-6; D possibly corresponds to TRBD2 (7 bases). Between the trimmed V and J ends, which lost 4 bases and 0 bases, there was a span of 14 bases. The CDR3 length is 17 residues. Per germline, CDR1 SGHDT and CDR2 YYEEEE. The CDR3 sequence: CASSRGARHSGANVLTF. CDR3 DNA sequence: TGTGCCAGCAGCCGGGGGGCCAGACACTCTGGGGCCAACGTCCTGACTTTC.

This clone showed up just once. The chain joins TRBV11-3 to TRBJ2-2; the match to TRBD1 covers 7 bases. J was trimmed by 7 bases and V by 0 bases; bases with no gene match: 8. This CDR3 region has 16 residues. Germline V gene sequence: CDR1 SGHNT, CDR2 YENEEA. CDR3 in amino acids: CASSLEQGGAFGELFF. The CDR3 DNA reads TGTGCCAGCAGCTTAGAACAAGGGGGCGCCTTCGGGGAGCTGTTTTTT.

V is TRBV6-5 and J is TRBJ2-3; perhaps TRBD1 as D (6 bases). The germline V and J ends were trimmed by 7 bases and 10 bases, with 21 bases remaining between them. Germline CDR1 is MNHEY and CDR2 is SVGAGI. The CDR3 consists of 14 residues. CDR3 sequence: CASTNGASGVAQYF. Here the CDR3 DNA reads TGTGCCAGCACAAACGGTGCTTCAGGGGTAGCGCAGTATTTT.

V is TRBV24-1 and J is TRBJ2-1; 7 bases are a match to TRBD1. Germline V gene sequence: CDR1 KGHDR, CDR2 SFDVKD. The CDR3 length is 13 residues. The V segment lost 3 bases and the J segment 9 bases; nucleotides outside the gene matches: 4. The CDR3 DNA reads as TGTGCCACCAGTGATCTGGGACAGACTGAGCAGTTCTTC. Its translation: CATSDLGQTEQFF.

The gene calls are TRBV15 and TRBJ2-1; 8 nucleotides agree with TRBD1. V dropped 2 bases and J dropped 4; count of bases not matched to a gene: 1. The CDR3 has 14 residues. Germline CDR1 is LNHNV and CDR2 is YYDKDF (reference sequence). The CDR3 sequence is CATSRRQGYNEQFF. CDR3 DNA sequence: TGTGCCACCAGCAGACGACAGGGGTACAATGAGCAGTTCTTC.

This rearrangement joins TRBV5-1 to TRBJ2-3; the D gene is possibly TRBD2 (5 bases). Trimming pared 0 bases from V and 2 bases from J, leaving 10 bases between. CDR3 length equals 15 residues. From germline, CDR1 is SGHRS and CDR2 YFSETQ. CDR3 coding DNA: TGCGCCAGCAGCTTGGGAGGGCACGACACAGATACGCAGTATTTT. Protein product: CASSLGGHDTDTQYF.

The V call is TRBV6-1, the J call TRBJ1-3; tentatively, D is TRBD1 (6 bases). The CDR3 contains 13 residues. V was trimmed by 3 bases and J by 8 bases, leaving 11 bases between them. Germline CDR1 reads MNHNS; CDR2 reads SASEGT. CDR3 amino acids: CASSEQQGDTIYF. The DNA of the CDR3 is TGTGCCAGCAGTGAGCAACAGGGAGACACCATATATTTT.

V and J are TRBV3-1 (or the pseudogene TRBV3-2) and TRBJ1-2; 7 bases line up with TRBD1. Germline V gene data show CDR1 as LGHDT and CDR2 as YNNKEL (reference sequence). V trimming: 1 base; J trimming: 4 bases; junction bases outside the gene matches: 15. This CDR3 has 18 residues. This chain's CDR3 is CASSQGPTSEGAGYGYTF. Written as DNA, the CDR3 is TGTGCCAGCAGCCAAGGCCCAACAAGCGAGGGGGCGGGCTATGGCTACACCTTC.

The chain couples TRBV9 to TRBJ1-1; TRBD1 is a possible D gene (6 bases). The CDR3 consists of 16 residues. The germline CDR1 and CDR2 sequences are SGDLS and YYNGEE. Deletions cut 0 bases from V and 2 bases from J, with 14 bases between. The CDR3 DNA follows: TGTGCCAGCAGCGTAGGACATAGAGGGGGTAACACTGAAGCTTTCTTT. Its protein product is CASSVGHRGGNTEAFF.

This rearrangement joins TRBV19 to TRBJ2-3; tentative D call: TRBD1 (6 bases). Per germline, CDR1 LNHDA and CDR2 SQIVND (reference sequence). The V gene lost 5 bases and the J gene lost 0 bases, with 12 bases spanning the gap. There are 15 residues in the CDR3. CDR3 sequence (DNA): TGTGCCAGTAGTGAACAGGGTTCTAGCACAGATACGCAGTATTTT. Its protein product is CASSEQGSSTDTQYF.

V gene TRBV28 combines with J gene TRBJ1-1; tentative D call: TRBD1 (6 bases). The CDR3 length is 14 residues. The V and J ends lost 7 bases and 6 bases respectively, with 18 bases between them. Germline V gene sequence: CDR1 MDHEN, CDR2 SYDVKM. The CDR3 region has the DNA TGTGCCAGCACCCCACTGGGGGGGCCACCTGAAGCTTTCTTT. Translation gives CASTPLGGPPEAFF.

The CDR3 sequence: CASSPRGDLHF. The CDR3 region has the DNA TGTGCCAGCAGTCCCCGGGGTGACCTCCACTTT. The chain is built from TRBV6-6 and TRBJ1-6; D remains ambiguous. V shed 5 bases and J shed 15 bases, with 11 bases lying between them. CDR3 length: 11 residues. Germline CDR1 reads MNHNY; CDR2 reads SVGAGI (reference sequence).

The rearrangement links TRBV7-2 to TRBJ2-1; the D gene is possibly TRBD1 (6 bases). Germline-derived CDR1 and CDR2 are SGHTA and FQGNSA. This CDR3 comprises 13 residues. V was clipped by 6 bases and J by 2 bases, with 8 bases between them. The CDR3 loop reads CASRRTAYNEQFF. The CDR3 DNA follows: TGTGCCAGCAGACGGACAGCCTACAATGAGCAGTTCTTC.

This sequence joins TRBV5-1 and TRBJ1-1, with a possible D match to TRBD1 (6 bases). Germline CDR1 and CDR2: SGHRS and YFSETQ. The CDR3 extends over 14 amino acids. With 3 bases removed from V and 4 bases from J, the gap between germline ends came to 13 bases. The CDR3 sequence: CASSSGTILTEAFF. CDR3 coding DNA: TGCGCCAGCAGCTCAGGGACAATCCTCACTGAAGCTTTCTTT. The full variable domain, in which reference TRBV5-1 and TRBJ1-1 provide the parts outside the CDR3, is KAGVTQTPRYLIKTRGQQVTLSCSPISGHRSVSWYQQTPGQGLQFLFEYFSETQRNKGNFPGRFSGRQFSNSRSEMNVSTLELGDSALYLCASSSGTILTEAFFGQGTRLTVV.

The rearrangement links TRBV6-5 to TRBJ1-6, with TRBD1 matching 7 bases. From germline, CDR1 is MNHEY and CDR2 SVGAGI. The CDR3 has 13 amino acids. V trimming: 6 bases; J trimming: 10 bases; junction bases outside the gene matches: 6. The DNA for the CDR3 is TGTGCCAGCAGACGAGACAGGGAGTCACCCCTCCACTTT. Its protein product is CASRRDRESPLHF.

V is TRBV5-1 and J is TRBJ1-2, with 8 bases lining up with TRBD1. This CDR3 region has 16 residues. From germline, CDR1 is SGHRS and CDR2 YFSETQ. V was clipped by 0 bases and J by 0 bases; unmatched bases: 4. The CDR3 loop reads CASSLGQGLANYGYTF. In DNA form, the CDR3 reads TGCGCCAGCAGCTTGGGACAGGGGTTGGCTAACTATGGCTACACCTTC.

This rearrangement joins TRBV6-2 or TRBV6-3 to TRBJ1-6, with a tentative D call TRBD1 (5 bases). The ends were cut back, 6 bases at V and 4 bases at J, with 10 bases in the middle. Germline CDR1 MNHEY, CDR2 SVGEGT. The CDR3 loop spans 14 amino acids. The CDR3 protein is CASSPDRYNSPLHF. CDR3 nucleotide sequence: TGTGCCAGCAGCCCCGACAGATATAATTCACCCCTCCACTTT.

The V gene is TRBV5-1, the J gene TRBJ2-1; a possible D gene is TRBD2 (5 bases). This CDR3 comprises 12 residues. In germline, CDR1 is SGHRS, CDR2 YFSETQ. V lost 7 bases to trimming and J lost 3 bases, with 8 bases between them. The CDR3 here is CASRTSYNEQFF. The DNA of the CDR3 is TGCGCCAGCCGTACTAGCTACAATGAGCAGTTCTTC.

The chain joins TRBV6-6 to TRBJ1-6, with D perhaps matching TRBD1 (5 bases). Germline V lookup: CDR1 MNHNY, CDR2 SVGAGI (reference sequence). Trimming stripped 2 bases from V and 8 bases from J, with 16 bases between. The CDR3 extends over 16 amino acids. The CDR3 coding sequence is TGTGCCAGCAGTTACGTCCCGGGGGGAAGCGATTCACCCCTCCACTTT. Amino acids: CASSYVPGGSDSPLHF.

CDR3 region: CASSPLGGPNTGELFF. CDR3 bases: TGTGCCAGCTCACCACTCGGGGGGCCGAACACCGGGGAGCTGTTTTTT. The V call is TRBV18, the J call TRBJ2-2; D is possibly TRBD2 (7 bases). Germline V lookup: CDR1 KGHSH, CDR2 LQKENI. V lost 1 base to trimming and J lost 0 bases, with 9 bases between them. The CDR3 loop spans 16 amino acids.